These 10 T cell receptor beta chains originate from one sample sequenced in a study of blood T cell repertoires in COVID-19 (dated by TCRdb to 2018 to 2021). Libraries were made using the immunoSEQ multiplex PCR assay. TCRdb carries this immuneACCESS record with in-frame sequences only. Its versions omit some clonotypes, under half of them owing to an unresolved V gene in the studies checked, with the rest unexplained. The sample has 77,000 or so clones on record, 65% to 90% of them singletons. The ten largest clones represent 6.5% to 7.5% of the sample. The sample comprised peripheral blood. The source of these receptors is a man under 40 with COVID-19, enrolled during active disease.

The V gene is TRBV5-4, the J gene TRBJ2-7; 7 bases fit TRBD2. Trimming at V came to 2 bases and at J to 7 bases, leaving 6 bases not matched to a gene. The CDR3 is made up of 13 amino acids. Per the germline V gene, CDR1 is SGHNT and CDR2 is YYREEE (reference sequence). CDR3 loop: CASSFLAAGEQYF. Here the CDR3 DNA reads TGTGCCAGCAGCTTCTTAGCAGCGGGGGAGCAGTACTTC. The full variable domain, with the rest looked up from reference TRBV5-4 and TRBJ2-7, is ETGVTQSPTHLIKTRGQQVTLRCSSQSGHNTVSWYQQALGQGPQFIFQYYREEENGRGNFPPRFSGLQFPNYSSELNVNALELDDSALYLCASSFLAAGEQYFGPGTRLTVT.

The chain combines TRBV2 with TRBJ2-3; D is unresolved. This CDR3 region has 13 residues. With 3 bases removed from V and 2 bases from J, the gap between germline ends came to 6 bases. The germline gives CDR1 SNHLY, CDR2 FYNNEI. The CDR3 DNA follows: TGTGCCAGCAGTGACAGGCCCACAGATACGCAGTATTTT. It yields the protein CASSDRPTDTQYF. Drawing the rest from reference TRBV2 and TRBJ2-3, the complete variable domain is EPEVTQTPSHQVTQMGQEVILRCVPISNHLYFYWYRQILGQKVEFLVSFYNNEISEKSEIFDDQFSVERPDGSNFTLKIRSTKLEDSAMYFCASSDRPTDTQYFGPGTRLTVL.

The chain employs TRBV7-8 and TRBJ1-1; D unclear. Deletions cut 0 bases from V and 0 bases from J, with 2 bases between. Germline values: CDR1 SGHVS, CDR2 FQNEAQ. The CDR3 loop spans 13 amino acids. The CDR3 loop is CASSLAMNTEAFF. CDR3 bases: TGTGCCAGCAGCTTAGCTATGAACACTGAAGCTTTCTTT.

Notes on this clone: Other DNA sequences in this sample translate to the same CDR3. The chain recombines TRBV27 with TRBJ1-1; 8 bases are shared with TRBD1. CDR3 size: 13 residues. V trimming: 5 bases; J trimming: 4 bases; junction bases outside the gene matches: 3. In germline, CDR1 is MNHEY, CDR2 SMNVEV (reference sequence). In DNA form, the CDR3 reads TGTGCCAGCAGTGTAACAGGGGGCACTGAAGCTTTCTTT. It encodes CASSVTGGTEAFF.

The chain links TRBV11-3 to TRBJ2-1, with 10 bases identical to TRBD2. The CDR3 contains 16 residues. Losses at the gene ends were 5 bases for V and 5 bases for J; bases not matched to a gene: 9. The germline gives CDR1 SGHNT, CDR2 YENEEA. CDR3 region: CASSRGGTSVNNEQFF. The DNA of the CDR3 is TGTGCCAGCAGCCGGGGGGGGACTAGCGTCAACAATGAGCAGTTCTTC.

The CDR3 protein is CASSSGSNQPQHF. DNA for the CDR3: TGTGCCAGCAGTTCAGGTAGCAATCAGCCCCAGCATTTT. The chain combines TRBV28 with TRBJ1-5; D unclear. This CDR3 is 13 amino acids long. The germline V gene encodes CDR1 MDHEN and CDR2 SYDVKM. V shed 4 bases and J shed 0 bases, with 4 bases lying between them.

The rearrangement joins TRBV3-1 (or the pseudogene TRBV3-2) to TRBJ1-1; D not resolved. V lost 5 bases to trimming and J lost 0 bases, with 7 bases between them. Germline CDR1 reads LGHDT; CDR2 reads YNNKEL (reference sequence). The CDR3 is 13 residues long. CDR3 bases: TGTGCCAGCAGCGCAACAGTGAACACTGAAGCTTTCTTT. Translation: CASSATVNTEAFF.

The chain uses TRBV3-1 (or the pseudogene TRBV3-2) and TRBJ2-1; TRBD2 matches 13 bases. There are 16 residues in the CDR3. Per germline, CDR1 LGHDT and CDR2 YNNKEL (reference sequence). Unmatched junction bases numbered 10, after V lost 4 bases and J lost 10 bases. The CDR3, as DNA: TGTGCCAGCAGCCTACGAGGACTAGCGGGAGTTGGGGAGCAGTTCTTC. It specifies CASSLRGLAGVGEQFF.

The genes are TRBV9 and TRBJ1-4; possibly TRBD1 for D (5 bases). The CDR3 consists of 16 residues. Germline V gives CDR1 SGDLS, CDR2 YYNGEE. With 4 bases removed from V and 8 bases from J, the gap between germline ends came to 21 bases. The CDR3 is CASSPSKGPESEKLFF. The CDR3 bases are TGTGCCAGCAGCCCTTCCAAGGGGCCGGAGAGCGAAAAACTGTTTTTT.

The chain links TRBV19 to TRBJ2-2, with TRBD2 identical over 10 bases. Germline values: CDR1 LNHDA, CDR2 SQIVND (reference sequence). The V gene end was trimmed by 4 bases and the J gene end by 8 bases; junction bases not matched to a gene: 1. The CDR3 contains 13 residues. The CDR3 sequence is CASSTSGRGELFF. The CDR3 nucleotides read TGTGCCAGTAGTACTAGCGGGAGAGGGGAGCTGTTTTTT.